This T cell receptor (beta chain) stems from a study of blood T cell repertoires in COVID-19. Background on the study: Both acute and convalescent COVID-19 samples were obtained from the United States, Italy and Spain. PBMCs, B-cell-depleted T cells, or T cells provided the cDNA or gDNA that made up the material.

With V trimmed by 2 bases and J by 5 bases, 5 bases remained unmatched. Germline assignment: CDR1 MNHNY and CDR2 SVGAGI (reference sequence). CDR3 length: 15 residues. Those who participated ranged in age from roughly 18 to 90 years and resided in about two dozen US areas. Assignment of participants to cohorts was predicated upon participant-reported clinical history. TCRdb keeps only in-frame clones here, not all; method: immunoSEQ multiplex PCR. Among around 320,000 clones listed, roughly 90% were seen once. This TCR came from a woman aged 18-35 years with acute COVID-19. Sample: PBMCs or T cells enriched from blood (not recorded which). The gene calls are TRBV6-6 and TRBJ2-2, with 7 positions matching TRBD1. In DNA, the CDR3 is TGTGCCAGCAGTTACGACAGGGTGGGGACCGGGGAGCTGTTTTTT. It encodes CASSYDRVGTGELFF.